This TCR beta chain was documented in a study of blood T cell repertoires in COVID-19 (dated by TCRdb to the early 2020s). Study-wide context: Samples covering the acute and convalescent phases of COVID-19 were provided by collaborators in the United States, Italy and Spain. A freely available public database, intended as a resource for researchers studying the immune response to SARS-CoV-2, is where the repertoires were released. Samples were obtained from the ongoing ImmuneRACE study (first 160 participants) and from 1,254 subjects provided by 6 global collaborators. Nearly every sample came with metadata listing a de-identified subject ID, COVID-19 status, age in years and sex. HLA class I and class II types, where available, came from metadata supplied by the sample provider rather than from assay-based typing. The material from the prospective study consisted of cDNA or gDNA derived from T cells, B-cell-depleted T cells, or PBMCs. Subjects who had been exposed to COVID-19, were actively infected with it, or had recovered from it provided the deeply sampled blood TCRbeta repertoires that made up the dataset. The paper's findings and limits, for the study overall: The amount of clinical and demographic metadata varied by source and participant and was provided uncurated.

For CDR1 and CDR2, the germline V gene (reference sequence) lists LGHDT and YNNKEL. The CDR3, from cysteine to phenylalanine, totals 17 residues. The only DNA kept is the CDR3, 51 bases in frame from the first base. V is pared back by 4 bases and J by 0 bases, with 13 bases lying between the germline termini. TCRbeta CDR3 regions were amplified from genomic DNA by means of the immunoSEQ Assay, a bias-controlled multiplex PCR. Regarding the original processing steps: The number of nucleated cells in each sample was estimated by amplification of reference gene primers within the assay. To quantify the absolute abundance of each unique TCRbeta CDR3 rearrangement, sequence reads were collapsed and filtered. Productive Simpson clonality was computed per sample as the square root of Simpson's diversity index over productive rearrangements. Not all clones reach the TCRdb copy of this immuneACCESS table, which keeps in-frame sequences only. Checked studies attribute under half of the gap to unresolved V genes and leave the rest unexplained. V and J calls and clone size are given by that table; D and trimming were obtained from the DNA. The sample table lists 95,000 to 100,000 clones, 91% of them with a count of one. The ten most abundant clones make up roughly 17% of the sample.

The collaborating institutions used their own protocols to collect whole blood in K2EDTA tubes. For TCRbeta analysis, collaborators shipped samples as frozen whole blood, isolated PBMCs, or DNA extracted from either of those sample types. Details on this clone: The antigen it recognizes is unknown. Nothing much larger sits one base from this clone, and base qualities are not available.

The chain uses TRBV3-1 (or the pseudogene TRBV3-2) and TRBJ1-6; TRBD1 could be the D gene, as 6 bases match. This sequence was found in a man in his fifties with acute or convalescent COVID-19. Sequenced: peripheral blood. The CDR3 corresponds to CASSRLDRISYNSPLHF. At the DNA level, the sequence is TGTGCCAGCAGCCGCCTGGACAGAATCTCCTATAATTCACCCCTCCACTTT.